Listed below are T cell receptor beta chains from one sample, sequenced in a study of glioma-infiltrating T cells after dendritic cell vaccination. Produced via immunoSEQ multiplex PCR; TCRdb's table is partial and in-frame only. The sample records over 75,000 clones, about 81% being singletons. Specimen: blood, collected after dendritic cell vaccination. The receptors derive from a human donor with glioblastoma. The CDR3 runs from the conserved cysteine through the conserved F or W. The order of the fields is D gene, clone size, V gene, J gene, CDR3 DNA, CDR3 protein. A D gene is named only where the DNA matches it firmly. Part of the rows lack a size; the others show once, few, many or a class for expanded clones.

>.|once|TRBV2|TRBJ2-5
TGTGCCAGCAGTGAAGGGCACTGGCAGGACTATTTTGGAGGATCAGAGACCCAGTACTTC
CASSEGHWQDYFGGSETQYF
>TRBD1|few|TRBV5-4|TRBJ1-2
TGTGCCAGCAGCTTGGACAGGGGGCCTTTAGGTGGCTACACCTTC
CASSLDRGPLGGYTF
>.|.|TRBV5-4|TRBJ2-1
TGTGCCAGCAGGTTAGCGATTCACTCCTACAATGAGCAGTTCTTC
CASRLAIHSYNEQFF
>TRBD2|.|TRBV7-2|TRBJ2-5
TGTGCCAGCAGCACCCCGGGAGGGCACAGACAAGAGACCCAGTACTTC
CASSTPGGHRQETQYF
>TRBD2|.|TRBV19|TRBJ2-1
TGTGCCAGTAGTATAGGGAGCGGGGGGCCTTACAATGAGCAGTTCTTC
CASSIGSGGPYNEQFF
>.|.|TRBV5-4|TRBJ1-5
TGTGCCAGCAGCTTACAAGGGGTCCACAATCAGCCCCAGCATTTT
CASSLQGVHNQPQHF
>.|few|TRBV6-5|TRBJ1-2
TGTGCCAGCAGTTACTCTCAGGGGCAGAGCTATGGCTACACCTTC
CASSYSQGQSYGYTF
>TRBD1|.|TRBV5-1|TRBJ1-2
TGCGCCAGCAGCCTCGGACAGGCAGCTAACTATGGCTACACCTTC
CASSLGQAANYGYTF
>.|.|TRBV19|TRBJ2-5
TGTGCCAGTAGTATAAACTTGGGCGACGTGGAGACCCAGTACTTC
CASSINLGDVETQYF
>.|few|TRBV5-1|TRBJ1-5
TGCGCCAGCAGCTTGGACGGGGGAGGTCAGCCCCAGCATTTT
CASSLDGGGQPQHF
>TRBD2|.|TRBV5-1|TRBJ2-1
TGCGCCAGCAGCTGGACTAGCGGGGGGGGCTACAATGAGCAGTTCTTC
CASSWTSGGGYNEQFF
>.|.|TRBV19|TRBJ1-3
TGTGCCAGTAGTTCTTACAGGGCCGGAAACACCATATATTTT
CASSSYRAGNTIYF
>.|.|TRBV5-5|TRBJ1-5
TGTGCCAGCAGCTCAGGGCCAGGCACTTATAGCAATCAGCCCCAGCATTTT
CASSSGPGTYSNQPQHF
>.|.|TRBV6-1|TRBJ1-2
TGTGCCAGCAGTGAAAGACAGGTGATAAACTATGGCTACACCTTC
CASSERQVINYGYTF
>.|.|TRBV6-6|TRBJ1-6
TGTGCCAGCAGTTCTACAGGGCTGAATTCACCCCTCCACTTT
CASSSTGLNSPLHF
>TRBD2|.|TRBV14|TRBJ2-1
TGTGCCAGCAGGCCTAGCGGGGGTCTCTCCTACAATGAGCAGTTCTTC
CASRPSGGLSYNEQFF
>.|.|TRBV2|TRBJ1-2
TGTGCCAGCAGTGAAGCGGCCCCGGGACTTAGCTATGGCTACACCTTC
CASSEAAPGLSYGYTF
>.|.|TRBV9|TRBJ1-2
TGTGCCAGCAGCGTAGGGGGTCGGGGGGTCTCCTATGGCTACACCTTC
CASSVGGRGVSYGYTF
>.|.|TRBV9|TRBJ2-3
TGTGCCAGCAGCGTATCTGGGGCCCCCACAGATACGCAGTATTTT
CASSVSGAPTDTQYF
>.|.|TRBV5-4|TRBJ1-2
TGTGCCAGCAGCCCGAAACTTGGACAGAGCACTGGCTACACCTTC
CASSPKLGQSTGYTF
>TRBD1|.|TRBV7-2|TRBJ2-7
TGTGCCAGCAGCTTAATGGGACAGGGGTTCTACGAGCAGTACTTC
CASSLMGQGFYEQYF
>TRBD1|once|TRBV7-9|TRBJ1-4
TGTGCCAGCGACAGGGGAAACGAAAAACTGTTTTTT
CASDRGNEKLFF
>.|.|TRBV15|TRBJ1-5
TGTGCCACCTCCGCGGGGACCCGCGGCAATCAGCCCCAGCATTTT
CATSAGTRGNQPQHF
>.|.|TRBV7-8|TRBJ1-6
TGTGCCAGCAGCTGGACTGGTCCCCCAGAGGGCTCACCCCTCCACTTT
CASSWTGPPEGSPLHF
>.|few|TRBV10-3|TRBJ2-1
TGTGCCATCAGTGAGCAGAGGAATGAGCAGTTCTTC
CAISEQRNEQFF
>.|.|TRBV5-4|TRBJ1-3
TGTGCCAGCAGCTTGTCAGGGTCTGGAAACACCATATATTTT
CASSLSGSGNTIYF
>TRBD2|.|TRBV19|TRBJ2-1
TGTGCCAGTAGGGTCTCCGCCGGGGGGGGGTCCTACAATGAGCAGTTCTTC
CASRVSAGGGSYNEQFF
>.|.|TRBV7-9|TRBJ1-3
TGTGCCAGTACTGAGGTAGACGGAAACACCATATATTTT
CASTEVDGNTIYF
>.|.|TRBV18|TRBJ2-5
TGTGCCAGCTCACCACCGACAGACCAAGAGACCCAGTACTTC
CASSPPTDQETQYF
>.|.|TRBV25-1|TRBJ1-1
TGTGCCAGCAGCCCAATGGGGGGGACTGAAGCTTTCTTT
CASSPMGGTEAFF
>TRBD1|.|TRBV25-1|TRBJ2-1
TGTGCCAGCAGTGGGACAGGTTACAATGAGCAGTTCTTC
CASSGTGYNEQFF
>TRBD1|.|TRBV19|TRBJ1-6
TGTGCCAGTAGTGGGACAGGGGGTAATTCACCCCTCCACTTT
CASSGTGGNSPLHF
>.|.|TRBV2|TRBJ1-2
TGTGCCAGCAGTGCCGACAGGAGAAACTATGGCTACACCTTC
CASSADRRNYGYTF
>TRBD1|once|TRBV19|TRBJ2-6
TGTGCCAGTAGTGAGGGGGCCGGGGCCAACGTCCTGACTTTC
CASSEGAGANVLTF
>TRBD1|few|TRBV5-4|TRBJ1-3
TGTGCCAGCAGCTTGCAGGGGGCCCCGAAAGGAAACTCTGGAAACACCATATATTTT
CASSLQGAPKGNSGNTIYF
>TRBD1|.|TRBV5-1|TRBJ2-6
TGCGCCAGCAGCGAAGACAGGGTAAGGGCTGGGGCCAACGTCCTGACTTTC
CASSEDRVRAGANVLTF
>.|.|TRBV9|TRBJ2-3
TGTGCCAGCAGCGCCCGGACTGATATCACAGATACGCAGTATTTT
CASSARTDITDTQYF
>.|.|TRBV5-6|TRBJ2-5
TGTGCCAGCAGCTTGGCAGGGTTGGAGACCCAGTACTTC
CASSLAGLETQYF
>.|.|TRBV7-9|TRBJ2-5
TGTGCCAGCAGCTTAAGGGGACAAGAGACCCAGTACTTC
CASSLRGQETQYF
>TRBD1|.|TRBV7-2|TRBJ1-1
TGTGCCAGCAGCCCCACAGGGGCTTCGAGCACTGAAGCTTTCTTT
CASSPTGASSTEAFF